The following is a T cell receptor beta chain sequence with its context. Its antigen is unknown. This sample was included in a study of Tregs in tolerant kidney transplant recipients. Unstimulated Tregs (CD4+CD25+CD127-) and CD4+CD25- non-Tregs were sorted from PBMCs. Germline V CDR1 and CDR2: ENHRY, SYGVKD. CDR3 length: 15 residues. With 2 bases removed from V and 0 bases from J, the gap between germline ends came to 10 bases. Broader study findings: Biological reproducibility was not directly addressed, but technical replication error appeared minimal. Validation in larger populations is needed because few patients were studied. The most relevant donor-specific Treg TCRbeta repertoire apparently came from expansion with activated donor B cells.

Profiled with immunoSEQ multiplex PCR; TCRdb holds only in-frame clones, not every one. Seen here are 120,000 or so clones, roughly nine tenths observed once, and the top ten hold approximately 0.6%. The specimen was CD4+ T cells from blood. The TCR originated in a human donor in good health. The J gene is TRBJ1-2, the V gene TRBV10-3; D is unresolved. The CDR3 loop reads CAISERLDSNYGYTF. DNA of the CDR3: TGTGCCATCAGTGAGCGGCTTGATTCTAACTATGGCTACACCTTC.